Below are 14 T cell receptor beta chains sequenced from a single sample in a study of blood T cell repertoires in COVID-19. Clones were read by immunoSEQ multiplex PCR, and TCRdb kept only the in-frame ones, dropping some. The data hold fewer than 450,000 clones, with roughly 89% observed a single time. What was sequenced was peripheral blood. The source is a woman between 18 and 29 years old who had recovered from COVID-19.

This sequence joins TRBV19 and TRBJ2-2, with 7 nucleotides matching TRBD2. Looked up from germline, CDR1 is LNHDA and CDR2 is SQIVND (reference sequence). The length of the CDR3 is 14 residues. Trimming took 7 bases from V and 4 from J; bases not matched to a gene: 6. The CDR3 coding sequence is TGTGCCAGTATTAGGTCTAGCGGCACCGGGGAGCTGTTTTTT. This codes for CASIRSSGTGELFF. The complete variable domain, with remaining parts taken from reference TRBV19 and TRBJ2-2, reads DGGITQSPKYLFRKEGQNVTLSCEQNLNHDAMYWYRQDPGQGLRLIYYSQIVNDFQKGDIAEGYSVSREKKESFPLTVTSAQKNPTAFYLCASIRSSGTGELFFGEGSRLTVL.

The genes are TRBV19 and TRBJ2-3; perhaps TRBD2 as D (6 bases). CDR1 LNHDA and CDR2 SQIVND come from the germline V gene (reference sequence). Trimming removed 5 bases from V and 3 bases from J, with 12 bases in between. This CDR3 spans 14 amino acids. The CDR3 nucleotides read TGTGCCAGTAGTTGGGGAGGACCTACAGATACGCAGTATTTT. Its translation is CASSWGGPTDTQYF.

This chain connects TRBV6-2 or TRBV6-3 to TRBJ2-7; D is perhaps TRBD2 (6 bases). The CDR3 is made up of 12 amino acids. The germline V gene encodes CDR1 MNHEY and CDR2 SVGEGT. Trimming took 6 bases from V and 4 from J, leaving 10 bases between them. For the CDR3, the DNA is TGTGCCAGCAGCGACGGGGGATACGAGCAGTACGTC. This encodes CASSDGGYEQYV.

The chain joins TRBV2 to TRBJ1-4; D ambiguous. V was clipped by 6 bases and J by 11 bases, with 10 bases between them. This CDR3 has 11 amino acids. Looked up from germline, CDR1 is SNHLY and CDR2 is FYNNEI. CDR3 nucleotides: TGTGCCAGCAGCCCCATCAGGAAACTGTTTTTT. Encoded protein: CASSPIRKLFF.

For the CDR3, the DNA is TGTGCCAGCAGCGAACTAGCGCGGGAGACCCAGTACTTC. Amino acid sequence: CASSELARETQYF. This rearrangement joins TRBV2 to TRBJ2-5, with 7 bases matching TRBD2. Germline V gives CDR1 SNHLY, CDR2 FYNNEI. The CDR3 is 13 residues long. Trimming at V came to 6 bases and at J to 5 bases, leaving 6 bases not matched to a gene. Based on the CDR3 plus reference TRBV2 and TRBJ2-5, the full variable domain is EPEVTQTPSHQVTQMGQEVILRCVPISNHLYFYWYRQILGQKVEFLVSFYNNEISEKSEIFDDQFSVERPDGSNFTLKIRSTKLEDSAMYFCASSELARETQYFGPGTRLLVL.

In this sample, this clone turned up once. This chain joins TRBV5-1 and TRBJ1-4, with TRBD1 as a possible D gene (5 bases). The V gene's germline CDR1 is SGHRS and CDR2 YFSETQ. V lost 4 bases to trimming and J lost 3 bases, with 13 bases between them. The CDR3 covers 15 residues. CDR3 sequence (DNA): TGCGCCAGCAGCACTCAGGGTTTGCCTAATGAAAAACTGTTTTTT. It encodes CASSTQGLPNEKLFF.

This clone was seen only a few times. This chain links TRBV7-9 with TRBJ2-4; TRBD1 aligns across 8 bases. CDR3 length: 13 amino acids. CDR1 and CDR2 (germline): SEHNR, FQNEAQ (reference sequence). V lost 5 bases to trimming and J lost 8 bases; unmatched junction nucleotides: 5. The CDR3 DNA reads TGTGCCAGCAGCCGGGGACAGGTAGACATTCAGTACTTC. It translates to CASSRGQVDIQYF.

CDR3 residues: CASSQVPDSPLHF. The CDR3 DNA sequence: TGCGCCAGCAGCCAAGTGCCGGATTCACCCCTCCACTTT. The rearrangement links TRBV4-1 to TRBJ1-6; D is uncertain. Looked up from germline, CDR1 is MGHRA and CDR2 is YSYEKL. Trimming took off 1 base at V and 8 bases at J, with 6 bases between the two ends. The CDR3 is 13 amino acids.

The chain employs TRBV7-2 and TRBJ2-7; tentative D call: TRBD2 (6 bases). Germline V gives CDR1 SGHTA, CDR2 FQGNSA. This CDR3 contains 15 residues. V was shortened by 6 bases and J by 3 bases, with 18 bases between the two germline ends. The DNA for the CDR3 is TGTGCCAGCAGACCAAAGGGGATGGGAGGCTACGAGCAGTACGTC. Its translation is CASRPKGMGGYEQYV.

The rearrangement links TRBV19 to TRBJ2-3, with TRBD2 matching 8 bases. V shed 3 bases and J 3 bases; nucleotides not matched to a gene: 11. The germline gives CDR1 LNHDA, CDR2 SQIVND (reference sequence). The CDR3 is 17 amino acids. The DNA of the CDR3 is TGTGCCAGTAGTATGGGTGGCCCAGCGGGAGTAACAGATACGCAGTATTTT. Translated, it gives CASSMGGPAGVTDTQYF.

This chain links TRBV5-1 with TRBJ2-5; maybe TRBD1 (6 bases). The germline V gene encodes CDR1 SGHRS and CDR2 YFSETQ. This CDR3 comprises 15 residues. V shed 0 bases and J shed 3 bases, with 12 bases lying between them. CDR3 DNA: TGCGCCAGCAGCTTGGTTGGGACACACGAAGAGACCCAGTACTTC. This gives the protein CASSLVGTHEETQYF.

This rearrangement joins TRBV6-2 or TRBV6-3 to TRBJ1-5, with TRBD1 matching 9 bases. Germline CDR1 is MNHEY and CDR2 is SVGEGT. The ends lost 4 bases at V and 0 bases at J; junction bases unmatched: 16. The CDR3 is 20 amino acids. The CDR3 sequence is CASSSDRRTGAVDSNQPQHF. Written as DNA, the CDR3 is TGTGCCAGCAGTTCCGACCGTCGGACAGGGGCGGTTGATAGCAATCAGCCCCAGCATTTT.

This rearrangement joins TRBV20-1 to TRBJ1-1; D remains ambiguous. The CDR3 has 11 amino acids. V lost 2 bases and J lost 3, with 4 bases in between. Germline-derived CDR1 and CDR2 are DFQATT and SNEGSKA (reference sequence). The CDR3 nucleotides read TGCAGTGCTAGACGGGACACTGAAGCTTTCTTT. As protein: CSARRDTEAFF.

V gene TRBV14 combines with J gene TRBJ1-2; no definite D call. The CDR3 loop spans 15 amino acids. Germline V gives CDR1 SGHDN, CDR2 FVKESK. The ends were cut back, 2 bases at V and 0 bases at J, with 10 bases in the middle. The CDR3 DNA sequence: TGTGCCAGCAGCCAAACCCTAGGCTCTAACTATGGCTACACCTTC. Translation: CASSQTLGSNYGYTF.